The rows below give T cell receptor beta chains drawn from one sample of a study of cytomegalovirus exposure and HLA in healthy donors. Sequencing was performed with immunoSEQ multiplex PCR; in TCRdb, only in-frame clones are kept and a portion is missing. The sample yields more than 85,000 clones, 65% to 80% seen once. Sequenced material: PBMCs. Receptors originate from a woman between 45 and 60 years old in good health and CMV-seropositive. Each CDR3 is given without its conserved first and last residue. Clone size is stated in some rows and not others, as once, few, many or a class when expanded.

clone size: NA; V gene: TRBV5-1; J gene: TRBJ2-2; CDR3 protein: ASSAGDTGELF
clone size: NA; V gene: TRBV5-1; J gene: TRBJ1-3; CDR3 protein: ASSPWTDGNTIY
clone size: NA; V gene: TRBV19; J gene: TRBJ1-1; CDR3 protein: ASTVSRGLSAF
clone size: NA; V gene: TRBV2; J gene: TRBJ1-3; CDR3 protein: ASIGQGSGNTIY
clone size: NA; V gene: TRBV6-5; J gene: TRBJ2-5; CDR3 protein: ASSYQGGEKY
clone size: NA; V gene: TRBV14; J gene: TRBJ2-2; CDR3 protein: ASSQGRTYTGELF
clone size: NA; V gene: TRBV12-5; J gene: TRBJ2-1; CDR3 protein: ASGLVRSNEQF
clone size: NA; V gene: TRBV5-1; J gene: TRBJ2-7; CDR3 protein: ASRRTGGRIYEQY
clone size: NA; V gene: TRBV30; J gene: TRBJ1-1; CDR3 protein: AWTLSGGANTEAF
clone size: NA; V gene: TRBV7-6; J gene: TRBJ1-2; CDR3 protein: ASSLDVGGSNGYT
clone size: NA; V gene: TRBV27; J gene: TRBJ2-7; CDR3 protein: ASSSPDLYEQY
clone size: NA; V gene: TRBV27; J gene: TRBJ2-1; CDR3 protein: ASSLEGQGTNEQF
clone size: NA; V gene: TRBV7-9; J gene: TRBJ2-3; CDR3 protein: ASSLGGTSGGRDTQY
clone size: NA; V gene: TRBV9; J gene: TRBJ2-7; CDR3 protein: ASSAPGTGNDNEQY
clone size: few; V gene: TRBV7-3; J gene: TRBJ1-1; CDR3 protein: ASRTDRGFTEAF
clone size: NA; V gene: TRBV29-1; J gene: TRBJ1-2; CDR3 protein: SVELRGGYT
clone size: NA; V gene: TRBV14; J gene: TRBJ1-3; CDR3 protein: ASSPNRRDTIY
clone size: NA; V gene: TRBV19; J gene: TRBJ1-1; CDR3 protein: ASSIADRMNTEAF
clone size: NA; V gene: TRBV11-1; J gene: TRBJ2-4; CDR3 protein: ASRRTGAAKNIQY
clone size: NA; V gene: TRBV7-9; J gene: TRBJ2-7; CDR3 protein: ASSSRTGGQAYEQY
clone size: NA; V gene: TRBV14; J gene: TRBJ1-2; CDR3 protein: ASSPGTGQYGYT
clone size: NA; V gene: TRBV30; J gene: TRBJ2-1; CDR3 protein: AWSGAGVYNEQF
clone size: NA; V gene: TRBV15; J gene: TRBJ2-1; CDR3 protein: ATSRWRDNEQF
clone size: NA; V gene: TRBV11-2; J gene: TRBJ2-1; CDR3 protein: ASKRLAGGDYNEQF
clone size: NA; V gene: TRBV5-1; J gene: TRBJ1-1; CDR3 protein: ASSLGTAETEAF
clone size: NA; V gene: TRBV20-1; J gene: TRBJ2-5; CDR3 protein: SARFGETQY
clone size: NA; V gene: TRBV7-3; J gene: TRBJ1-2; CDR3 protein: ASSPGGGGDYGYT
clone size: once; V gene: TRBV5-1; J gene: TRBJ2-3; CDR3 protein: ASSGTSGGFTDTQY
clone size: NA; V gene: TRBV29-1; J gene: TRBJ2-7; CDR3 protein: SVEGTGKNYEQY
clone size: NA; V gene: TRBV30; J gene: NA; CDR3 protein: AWTGTDYEQY
clone size: NA; V gene: TRBV9; J gene: TRBJ2-7; CDR3 protein: ASSVYPRAPDEQY
clone size: NA; V gene: TRBV5-1; J gene: TRBJ2-1; CDR3 protein: ASSPFGGGGQWEQF
clone size: few; V gene: TRBV6-4; J gene: TRBJ2-3; CDR3 protein: ASGAGHTDTQY
clone size: NA; V gene: TRBV30; J gene: TRBJ1-2; CDR3 protein: ACEGYGYT
clone size: NA; V gene: TRBV25-1; J gene: TRBJ1-2; CDR3 protein: ASSDSGYT
clone size: NA; V gene: TRBV27; J gene: TRBJ2-1; CDR3 protein: ASSSEVNSYNEQF
clone size: few; V gene: TRBV20-1; J gene: TRBJ1-1; CDR3 protein: SARPGTEAF
clone size: few; V gene: TRBV5-6; J gene: TRBJ1-1; CDR3 protein: ASSSLTNTEAF
clone size: NA; V gene: TRBV18; J gene: TRBJ2-6; CDR3 protein: ASSPPWSSGANVLT
clone size: NA; V gene: TRBV4-1; J gene: TRBJ2-7; CDR3 protein: ASSQDHLTSGNHEQY
clone size: NA; V gene: TRBV29-1; J gene: TRBJ2-1; CDR3 protein: SAQGGTDNEQF
clone size: few; V gene: TRBV5-8; J gene: TRBJ1-5; CDR3 protein: ASSPRTGGSQPQH
clone size: few; V gene: TRBV7-3; J gene: TRBJ2-1; CDR3 protein: ASSQIGGTNEQF
clone size: NA; V gene: TRBV18; J gene: TRBJ1-5; CDR3 protein: ASSPLGNNQPQH
clone size: NA; V gene: TRBV5-4; J gene: TRBJ2-1; CDR3 protein: ASSLDMTRGYNEQF
clone size: NA; V gene: TRBV21-1; J gene: TRBJ2-3; CDR3 protein: ASSGREDTQY
clone size: once; V gene: TRBV9; J gene: TRBJ1-2; CDR3 protein: ASSGGQGNYGYT
clone size: NA; V gene: TRBV4-1; J gene: TRBJ2-7; CDR3 protein: ASSQATSGSIYEQY
clone size: NA; V gene: TRBV6-5; J gene: TRBJ2-7; CDR3 protein: ASSYSSSDYEQY
clone size: NA; V gene: TRBV5-5; J gene: TRBJ1-1; CDR3 protein: ASSSNSAAF
clone size: NA; V gene: TRBV7-3; J gene: TRBJ2-3; CDR3 protein: ASSLTRDRGADTQY
clone size: NA; V gene: TRBV14; J gene: TRBJ1-1; CDR3 protein: ASSQWAGTEAF
clone size: NA; V gene: TRBV2; J gene: TRBJ1-1; CDR3 protein: ASGEGADTEAF
clone size: NA; V gene: TRBV7-3; J gene: TRBJ2-3; CDR3 protein: ASSLIGQGPDTQY
clone size: NA; V gene: TRBV30; J gene: TRBJ2-1; CDR3 protein: AWTEGSSSYNEQF
clone size: NA; V gene: TRBV10-2; J gene: TRBJ2-2; CDR3 protein: ASSAPGNTGELF
clone size: NA; V gene: TRBV21-1; J gene: TRBJ1-1; CDR3 protein: ASSSRDRDGGTEAF
clone size: NA; V gene: TRBV7-3; J gene: TRBJ2-5; CDR3 protein: ASSLLANQETQY
clone size: NA; V gene: TRBV10-3; J gene: TRBJ2-7; CDR3 protein: AISPRGEQY